The present T cell receptor (beta chain) was sequenced within a study of CD8+ T cells in alopecia areata. Overall study context: Tofacitinib continued for 6 to 18 months and was then withheld for 6 months. The study, taken as a whole, reports: The study also sequences resident alphabeta T cells of normal skin in scalp samples.

TCR sequencing used cDNA made by reverse transcription of extracted RNA. The protocol was immunoSEQ multiplex PCR, while the TCRdb copy is restricted to in-frame clones and leaves out a portion. The sample yields roughly 130,000 clones, approximately 58% seen once. Regarding this clone: The antigen remains undetermined.

The V and J ends lost 0 bases and 4 bases respectively, with 7 bases between them. The CDR3 totals 13 residues. Germline values: CDR1 SGDLS, CDR2 YYNGEE. The investigators collected lesional scalp punch biopsies and peripheral blood from alopecia areata patients. The clonotype originates from a human donor with alopecia areata. The sequencing here drew on CD4+ T cells sorted from blood, taken at week 0. This chain joins TRBV9 and TRBJ1-2; possibly TRBD1 for D (6 bases). The CDR3 protein is CASSVAGAYGYTF. The CDR3 DNA reads TGTGCCAGCAGCGTAGCGGGGGCCTATGGCTACACCTTC.